This T cell receptor beta chain originates from a study of blood T cell repertoires in COVID-19. In the study overall: Acute-phase and convalescent COVID-19 samples originated in the United States, Italy and Spain.

The authors' processing: From reference gene primer amplification, estimates of nucleated cell counts were derived. Using immunoSEQ multiplex PCR, the repertoire was profiled, and TCRdb retains in-frame clones only, with some absent. V, J and clone size were drawn from that table, and D and trimming were deduced from the DNA. This table has around 210,000 clones, roughly 75% appearing once. Trimming took 0 bases from V and 5 from J; bases not matched to a gene: 9. This CDR3 region has 17 residues. Germline V gene lookup returns CDR1 MNHEY and CDR2 SVGEGT. The chain is built from TRBV6-2 or TRBV6-3 and TRBJ2-2; 7 nucleotides agree with TRBD2. The source material was peripheral blood. The source of this sequence is a woman in her 70s with acute or convalescent COVID-19. CDR3 nucleotides: TGTGCCAGCAGTTACTCGAGGGGCGGGAGTAGAACCGGGGAGCTGTTTTTT. Translated: CASSYSRGGSRTGELFF.